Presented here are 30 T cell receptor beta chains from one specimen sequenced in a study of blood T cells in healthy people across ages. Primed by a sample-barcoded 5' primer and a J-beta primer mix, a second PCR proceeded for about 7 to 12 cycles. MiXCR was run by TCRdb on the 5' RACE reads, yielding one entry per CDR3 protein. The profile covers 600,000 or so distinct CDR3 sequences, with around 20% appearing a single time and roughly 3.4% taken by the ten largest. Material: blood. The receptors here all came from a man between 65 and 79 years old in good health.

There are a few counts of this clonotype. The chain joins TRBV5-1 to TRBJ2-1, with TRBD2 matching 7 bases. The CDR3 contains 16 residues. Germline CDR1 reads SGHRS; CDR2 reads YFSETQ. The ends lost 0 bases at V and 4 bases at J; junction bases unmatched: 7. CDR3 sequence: CASSLVAGVVYNEQFF. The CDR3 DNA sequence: TGCGCCAGCAGCTTGGTTGCGGGAGTGGTGTACAATGAGCAGTTCTTC.

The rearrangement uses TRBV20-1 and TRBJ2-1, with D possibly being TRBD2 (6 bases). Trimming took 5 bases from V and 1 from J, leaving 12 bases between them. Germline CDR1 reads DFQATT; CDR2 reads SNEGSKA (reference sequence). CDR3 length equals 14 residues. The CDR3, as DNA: TGCAGTGCTCAGCGGGTTCTATCCTACAATGAGCAGTTCTTC. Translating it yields CSAQRVLSYNEQFF.

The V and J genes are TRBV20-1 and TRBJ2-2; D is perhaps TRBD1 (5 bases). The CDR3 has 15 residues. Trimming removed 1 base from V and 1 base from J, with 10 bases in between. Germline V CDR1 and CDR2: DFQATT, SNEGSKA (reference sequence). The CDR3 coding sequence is TGCAGTGCTAGAGTACTCCAGGGGAACACCGGGGAGCTGTTTTTT. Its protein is CSARVLQGNTGELFF.

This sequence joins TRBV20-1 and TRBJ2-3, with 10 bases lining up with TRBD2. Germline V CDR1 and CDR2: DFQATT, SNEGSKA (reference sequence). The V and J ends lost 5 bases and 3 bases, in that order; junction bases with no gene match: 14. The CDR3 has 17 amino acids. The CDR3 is CSARLAGGGLVTDTQYF. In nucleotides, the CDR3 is TGCAGTGCTCGACTAGCGGGTGGAGGGCTCGTTACAGATACGCAGTATTTT.

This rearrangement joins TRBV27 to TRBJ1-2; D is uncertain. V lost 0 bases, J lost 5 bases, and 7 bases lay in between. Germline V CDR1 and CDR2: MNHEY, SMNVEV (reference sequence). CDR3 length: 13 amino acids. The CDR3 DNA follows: TGTGCCAGCAGTTTATCGAGGACGTATGGCTACACCTTC. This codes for CASSLSRTYGYTF.

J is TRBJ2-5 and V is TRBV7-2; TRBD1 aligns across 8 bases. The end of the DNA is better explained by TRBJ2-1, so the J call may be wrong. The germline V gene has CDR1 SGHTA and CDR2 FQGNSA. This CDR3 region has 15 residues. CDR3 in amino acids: CASSPRTGGTGEQFF. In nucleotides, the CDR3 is TGTGCCAGCAGCCCCCGGACTGGCGGGACAGGAGAGCAGTTCTTC.

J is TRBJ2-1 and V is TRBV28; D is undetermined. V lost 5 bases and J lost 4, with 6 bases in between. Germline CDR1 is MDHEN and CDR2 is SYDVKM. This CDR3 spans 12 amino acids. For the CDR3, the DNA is TGTGCCAGCAGTAGAATATACAATGAGCAGTTCTTC. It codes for CASSRIYNEQFF.

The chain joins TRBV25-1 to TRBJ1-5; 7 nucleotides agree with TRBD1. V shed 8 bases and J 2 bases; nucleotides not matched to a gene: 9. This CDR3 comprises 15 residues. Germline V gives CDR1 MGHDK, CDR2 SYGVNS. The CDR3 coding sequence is TGTGCCAGCCAATCCCAGGGGGAGGGCAATCAGCCCCAGCATTTT. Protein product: CASQSQGEGNQPQHF.

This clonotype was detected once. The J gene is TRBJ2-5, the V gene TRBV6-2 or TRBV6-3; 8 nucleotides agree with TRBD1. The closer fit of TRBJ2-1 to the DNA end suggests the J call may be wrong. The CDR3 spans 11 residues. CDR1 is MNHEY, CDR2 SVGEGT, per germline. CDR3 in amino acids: CASSTGTGQFF. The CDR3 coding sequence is TGTGCCAGCAGCACAGGGACAGGGCAGTTCTTC.

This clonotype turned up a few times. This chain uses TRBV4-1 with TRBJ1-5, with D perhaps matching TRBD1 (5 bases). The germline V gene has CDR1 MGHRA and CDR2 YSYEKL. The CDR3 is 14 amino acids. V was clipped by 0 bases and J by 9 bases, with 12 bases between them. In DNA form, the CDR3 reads TGCGCCAGCAGCCAAGATAGAGGGGCAGGGCCCCAGCATTTT. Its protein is CASSQDRGAGPQHF.

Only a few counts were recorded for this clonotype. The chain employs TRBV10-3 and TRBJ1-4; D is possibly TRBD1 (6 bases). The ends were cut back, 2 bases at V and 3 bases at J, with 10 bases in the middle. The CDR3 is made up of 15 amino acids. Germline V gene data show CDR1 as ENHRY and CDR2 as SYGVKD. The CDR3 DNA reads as TGTGCCATCAGTGAGGGACAGAGTTCTAATGAAAAACTGTTTTTT. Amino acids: CAISEGQSSNEKLFF.

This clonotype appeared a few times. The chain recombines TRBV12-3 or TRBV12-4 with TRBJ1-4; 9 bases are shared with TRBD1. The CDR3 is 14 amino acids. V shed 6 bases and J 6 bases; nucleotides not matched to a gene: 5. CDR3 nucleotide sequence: TGTGCCAGCAGAACAGGGGGCTGGGATGAAAAACTGTTTTTT. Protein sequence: CASRTGGWDEKLFF.

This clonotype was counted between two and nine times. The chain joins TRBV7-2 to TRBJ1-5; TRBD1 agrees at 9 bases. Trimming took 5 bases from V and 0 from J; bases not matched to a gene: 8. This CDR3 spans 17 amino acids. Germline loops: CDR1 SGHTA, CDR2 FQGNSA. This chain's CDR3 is CASSPGQGFYSNQPQHF. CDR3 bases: TGTGCCAGCAGCCCCGGACAGGGGTTTTATAGCAATCAGCCCCAGCATTTT. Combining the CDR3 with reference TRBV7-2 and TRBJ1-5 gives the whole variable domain GAGVSQSPSNKVTEKGKDVELRCDPISGHTALYWYRQSLGQGLEFLIYFQGNSAPDKSGLPSDRFSAERTGGSVSTLTIQRTQQEDSAVYLCASSPGQGFYSNQPQHFGDGTRLSIL.

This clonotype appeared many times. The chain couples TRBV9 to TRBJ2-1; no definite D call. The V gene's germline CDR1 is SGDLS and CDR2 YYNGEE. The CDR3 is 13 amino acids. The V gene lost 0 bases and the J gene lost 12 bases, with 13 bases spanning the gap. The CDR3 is CASSVGVPSVQFF. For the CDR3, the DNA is TGTGCCAGCAGCGTAGGTGTCCCATCGGTGCAGTTCTTC.

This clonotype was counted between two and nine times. CDR3 amino acids: CASSRNNEKLFF. CDR3 nucleotides: TGTGCCAGCAGCAGGAATAATGAAAAACTGTTTTTT. The rearrangement links TRBV2 to TRBJ1-4; D not certain. Germline loops: CDR1 SNHLY, CDR2 FYNNEI. The germline V and J ends were trimmed by 6 bases and 4 bases, with 6 bases remaining between them. This CDR3 has 12 amino acids.

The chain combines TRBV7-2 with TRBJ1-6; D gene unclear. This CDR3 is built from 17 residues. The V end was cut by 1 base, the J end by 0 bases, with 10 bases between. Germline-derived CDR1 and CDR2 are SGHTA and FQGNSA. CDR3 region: CASSLVPGSSYNSPLHF. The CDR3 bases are TGTGCCAGCAGCTTAGTTCCGGGGAGCTCCTATAATTCACCCCTCCACTTT.

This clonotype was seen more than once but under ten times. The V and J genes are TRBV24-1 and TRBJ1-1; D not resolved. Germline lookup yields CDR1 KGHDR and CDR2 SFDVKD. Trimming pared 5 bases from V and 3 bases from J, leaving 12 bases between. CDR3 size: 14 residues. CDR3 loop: CATSGGLGDTEAFF. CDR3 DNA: TGTGCCACCAGTGGAGGCCTTGGGGACACTGAAGCTTTCTTT.

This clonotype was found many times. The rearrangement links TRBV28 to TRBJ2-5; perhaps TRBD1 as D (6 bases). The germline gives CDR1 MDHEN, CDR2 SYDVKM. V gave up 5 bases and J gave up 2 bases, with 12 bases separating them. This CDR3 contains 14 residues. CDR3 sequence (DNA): TGTGCCAGCAGTCAGACAGGCCTTCAAGAGACCCAGTACTTC. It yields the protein CASSQTGLQETQYF.

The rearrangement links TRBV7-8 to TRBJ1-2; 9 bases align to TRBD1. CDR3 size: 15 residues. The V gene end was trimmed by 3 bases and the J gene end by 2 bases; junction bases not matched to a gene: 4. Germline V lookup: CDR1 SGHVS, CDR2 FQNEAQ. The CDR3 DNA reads TGTGCCAGCAGCTTGGGGACAGGGTCAAACTATGGCTACACCTTC. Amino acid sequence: CASSLGTGSNYGYTF. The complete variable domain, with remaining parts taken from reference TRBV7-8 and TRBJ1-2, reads GAGVSQSPRYKVAKRGQDVALRCDPISGHVSLFWYQQALGQGPEFLTYFQNEAQLDKSGLPSDRFFAERPEGSVSTLKIQRTQQEDSAVYLCASSLGTGSNYGYTFGSGTRLTVV.

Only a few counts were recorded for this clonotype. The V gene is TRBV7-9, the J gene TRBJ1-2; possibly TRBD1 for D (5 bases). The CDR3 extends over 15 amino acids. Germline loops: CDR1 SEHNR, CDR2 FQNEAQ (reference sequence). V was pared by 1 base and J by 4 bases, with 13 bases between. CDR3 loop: CASSLDAGGIYGYTF. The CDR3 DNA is TGTGCCAGCAGCTTAGACGCCGGGGGAATCTATGGCTACACCTTC. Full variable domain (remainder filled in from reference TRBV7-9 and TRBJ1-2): DTGVSQNPRHKITKRGQNVTFRCDPISEHNRLYWYRQTLGQGPEFLTYFQNEAQLEKSRLLSDRFSAERPKGSFSTLEIQRTEQGDSAMYLCASSLDAGGIYGYTFGSGTRLTVV.

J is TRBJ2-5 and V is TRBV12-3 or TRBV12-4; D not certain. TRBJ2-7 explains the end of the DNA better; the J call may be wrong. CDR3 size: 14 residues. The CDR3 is CASSFYGSAYEQYF. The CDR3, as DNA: TGTGCCAGCAGTTTCTATGGGTCAGCCTACGAGCAGTACTTC.

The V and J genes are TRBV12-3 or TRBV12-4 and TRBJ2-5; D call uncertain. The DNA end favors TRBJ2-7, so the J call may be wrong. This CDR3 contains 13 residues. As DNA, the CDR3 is TGTGCCAGCAGTTTCCCTAAGTCTTACGAGCAGTACTTC. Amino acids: CASSFPKSYEQYF.

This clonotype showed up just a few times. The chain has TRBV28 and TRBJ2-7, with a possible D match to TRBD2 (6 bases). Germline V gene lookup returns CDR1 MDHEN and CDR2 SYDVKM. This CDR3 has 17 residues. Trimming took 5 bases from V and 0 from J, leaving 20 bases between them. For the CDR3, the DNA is TGTGCCAGCAGTCTACCTTCGGCGGGGATTAGCTCCTACGAGCAGTACTTC. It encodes CASSLPSAGISSYEQYF. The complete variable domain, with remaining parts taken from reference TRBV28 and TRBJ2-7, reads DVKVTQSSRYLVKRTGEKVFLECVQDMDHENMFWYRQDPGLGLRLIYFSYDVKMKEKGDIPEGYSVSREKKERFSLILESASTNQTSMYLCASSLPSAGISSYEQYFGPGTRLTVT.

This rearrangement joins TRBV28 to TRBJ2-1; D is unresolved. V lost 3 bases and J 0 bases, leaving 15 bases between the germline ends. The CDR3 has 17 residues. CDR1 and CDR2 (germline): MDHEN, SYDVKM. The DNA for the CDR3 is TGTGCCAGCAGTTTCAACCTTGCGACCAGCTCCTACAATGAGCAGTTCTTC. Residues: CASSFNLATSSYNEQFF.

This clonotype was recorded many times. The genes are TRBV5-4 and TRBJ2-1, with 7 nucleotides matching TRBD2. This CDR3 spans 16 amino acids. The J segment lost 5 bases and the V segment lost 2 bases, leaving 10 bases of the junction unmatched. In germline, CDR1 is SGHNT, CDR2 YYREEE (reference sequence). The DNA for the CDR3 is TGTGCCAGCAGCTTCGCGCCTAGCGGAGATAACAATGAGCAGTTCTTC. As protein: CASSFAPSGDNNEQFF.

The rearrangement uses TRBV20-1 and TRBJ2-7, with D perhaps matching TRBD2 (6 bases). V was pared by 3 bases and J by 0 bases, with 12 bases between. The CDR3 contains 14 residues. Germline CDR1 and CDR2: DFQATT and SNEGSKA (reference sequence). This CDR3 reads CSARRMRDSYEQYF. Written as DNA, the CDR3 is TGCAGTGCTAGGAGGATGCGGGACTCCTACGAGCAGTACTTC.

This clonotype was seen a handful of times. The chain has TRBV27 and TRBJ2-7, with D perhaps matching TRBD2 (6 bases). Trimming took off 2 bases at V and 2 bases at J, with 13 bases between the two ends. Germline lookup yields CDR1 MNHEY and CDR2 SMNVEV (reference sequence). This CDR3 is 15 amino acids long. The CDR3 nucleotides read TGTGCCAGCAGTTTAAGGAGGGACCCGACCTACGAGCAGTACTTC. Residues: CASSLRRDPTYEQYF.

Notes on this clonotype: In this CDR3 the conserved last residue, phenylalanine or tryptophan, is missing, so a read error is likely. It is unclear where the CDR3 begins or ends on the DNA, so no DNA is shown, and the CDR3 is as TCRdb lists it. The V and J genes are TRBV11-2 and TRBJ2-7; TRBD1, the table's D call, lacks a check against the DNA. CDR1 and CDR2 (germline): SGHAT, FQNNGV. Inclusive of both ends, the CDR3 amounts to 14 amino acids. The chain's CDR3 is CASSLASRTGGASI.

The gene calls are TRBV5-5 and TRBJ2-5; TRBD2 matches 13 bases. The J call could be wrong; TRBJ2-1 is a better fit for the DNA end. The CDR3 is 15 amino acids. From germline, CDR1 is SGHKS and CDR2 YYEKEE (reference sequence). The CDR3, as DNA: TGTGCCAGCAGCTACGGGACTAGCGGGATCAATGAGCAGTTCTTC. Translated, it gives CASSYGTSGINEQFF.

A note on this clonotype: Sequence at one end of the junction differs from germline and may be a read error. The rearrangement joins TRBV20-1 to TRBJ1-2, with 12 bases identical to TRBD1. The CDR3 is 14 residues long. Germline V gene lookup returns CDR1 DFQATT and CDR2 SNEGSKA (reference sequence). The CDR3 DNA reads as TGCAGTGCCAGGACGGGACAGGGGGCGGAGGGCTACGCCTTC. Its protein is CSARTGQGAEGYAF.